Listed below are T cell receptor beta chains from one sample, sequenced in a study of T-cell reconstitution after alpha-beta-depleted transplantation in children. A single record per CDR3 protein comes from TCRdb applying MiXCR to the PCR reads. The sample has fewer than 250,000 distinct CDR3 sequences; under 20% are singletons. The sequencing here drew on PBMCs, mostly from graft donor cells, taken 360 days after TCRalphabeta/CD19-depleted stem cell transplant. Every receptor here comes from a male patient aged 2 to 10 who had a stem cell transplant for acute lymphoblastic leukemia, so the T cells may come from the graft donor. The CDR3 runs from the conserved cysteine through the conserved F or W. Fields, in order: clone size, J gene, V gene, D gene, CDR3 protein, CDR3 DNA. D genes are given only for firm matches. Part of the rows lack a size; the others show once, few, many or a class for expanded clones.

size: many; J: TRBJ1-6; V: TRBV5-1; D: .; CDR3: CASSLAGASYNSPLHF; DNA: TGCGCCAGCAGCTTGGCAGGGGCCAGCTATAATTCACCCCTCCACTTT
size: .; J: TRBJ1-6; V: TRBV5-1; D: TRBD1; CDR3: CASSSQGTNNSPLHF; DNA: TGCGCCAGCAGCTCACAGGGGACAAATAATTCACCCCTCCACTTT
size: many; J: TRBJ2-5; V: TRBV6-5; D: .; CDR3: CASSYGRSQETQYF; DNA: TGTGCCAGCAGTTACGGGCGGTCCCAAGAGACCCAGTACTTC
size: few; J: TRBJ2-5; V: TRBV29-1; D: .; CDR3: CSIGQQYQETQYF; DNA: TGCAGCATAGGACAGCAGTACCAAGAGACCCAGTACTTC
size: few; J: TRBJ2-1; V: TRBV5-1; D: TRBD2; CDR3: CASSLLAGGPEQFF; DNA: TGCGCCAGCAGCTTGCTAGCGGGAGGACCCGAGCAGTTCTTC
size: .; J: TRBJ2-1; V: TRBV7-2; D: .; CDR3: CASSLVVVSEQFF; DNA: TGTGCCAGCAGCTTAGTGGTGGTGAGTGAGCAGTTCTTC
size: few; J: TRBJ2-3; V: TRBV12-3/TRBV12-4; D: .; CDR3: CASRDPTDTQYF; DNA: TGTGCCAGCAGAGATCCCACAGATACGCAGTATTTT
size: .; J: TRBJ1-1; V: TRBV2; D: TRBD1; CDR3: CASSFVGTGSKMNTEAFF; DNA: TGTGCCAGCAGTTTTGTGGGGACAGGGTCCAAAATGAACACTGAAGCTTTCTTT
size: .; J: TRBJ1-2; V: TRBV5-1; D: .; CDR3: CASSLGTLTFSRYTF; DNA: TGCGCCAGCAGCTTGGGGACCCTGACCTTTTCTCGCTACACCTTC
size: many; J: TRBJ2-3; V: TRBV12-3/TRBV12-4; D: .; CDR3: CASSLRRLTDTQYF; DNA: TGTGCCAGCAGTTTACGAAGACTCACAGATACGCAGTATTTT
size: .; J: TRBJ2-5; V: TRBV12-3/TRBV12-4; D: TRBD2; CDR3: CASRTGTSAQETQYF; DNA: TGTGCCAGCAGGACCGGGACTAGCGCCCAGGAGACCCAGTACTTC
size: few; J: TRBJ1-2; V: TRBV27; D: .; CDR3: CASSSAEAYGYTF; DNA: TGTGCCAGCAGTTCGGCAGAAGCATATGGCTACACCTTC
size: .; J: TRBJ1-2; V: TRBV12-3/TRBV12-4; D: .; CDR3: CARSFTVAGYGYTF; DNA: TGTGCCAGAAGTTTTACGGTCGCTGGCTATGGCTACACCTTC
size: .; J: TRBJ2-2; V: TRBV6-5; D: .; CDR3: CASSYSWGVANTGELFF; DNA: TGTGCCAGCAGTTACTCGTGGGGGGTCGCGAACACCGGGGAGCTGTTTTTT
size: .; J: TRBJ1-3; V: TRBV6-5; D: .; CDR3: CASSRKQGSARSGNTIYF; DNA: TGTGCCAGCAGCCGCAAACAGGGTTCGGCCCGCTCTGGAAACACCATATATTTT
size: few; J: TRBJ2-1; V: TRBV29-1; D: .; CDR3: CSAADLGNEQFF; DNA: TGCAGCGCCGCCGACCTGGGCAATGAGCAGTTCTTC
size: .; J: TRBJ2-1; V: TRBV5-1; D: .; CDR3: CASSYGTFSYNEQFF; DNA: TGCGCCAGCAGCTACGGGACTTTCTCCTACAATGAGCAGTTCTTC
size: .; J: TRBJ2-4; V: TRBV9; D: .; CDR3: CASSVGDNIQYF; DNA: TGTGCCAGCAGCGTAGGTGACAACATTCAGTACTTC
size: .; J: TRBJ2-3; V: TRBV5-4; D: .; CDR3: CASSLWSGSADTQYF; DNA: TGTGCCAGCAGCTTGTGGTCGGGGTCGGCAGATACGCAGTATTTT
size: .; J: TRBJ2-1; V: TRBV12-3/TRBV12-4; D: .; CDR3: CASSSTVITYNEQFF; DNA: TGTGCCAGCAGCTCGACAGTAATCACCTACAATGAGCAGTTCTTC
size: .; J: TRBJ2-1; V: TRBV7-9; D: .; CDR3: CASSLIGDSLNEQFF; DNA: TGTGCCAGCAGCTTAATAGGGGATTCCCTAAATGAGCAGTTCTTC
size: many; J: TRBJ2-3; V: TRBV2; D: .; CDR3: CASSEAWMGGAQMADTQYF; DNA: TGTGCCAGCAGTGAAGCCTGGATGGGGGGGGCCCAGATGGCAGATACGCAGTATTTT
size: .; J: TRBJ2-3; V: TRBV5-4; D: .; CDR3: CASSPQGALSTDTQYF; DNA: TGTGCCAGCAGCCCGCAAGGGGCTCTTAGCACAGATACGCAGTATTTT
size: few; J: TRBJ2-2; V: TRBV7-2; D: TRBD2; CDR3: CASSLASLAGNTGELFF; DNA: TGTGCCAGCAGCTTAGCTAGCCTAGCGGGGAACACCGGGGAGCTGTTTTTT
size: .; J: TRBJ2-5; V: TRBV7-2; D: TRBD1; CDR3: CASSFDRGLGETQYF; DNA: TGTGCCAGCAGCTTCGACAGGGGGCTTGGGGAGACCCAGTACTTC
size: many; J: TRBJ1-1; V: TRBV19; D: .; CDR3: CASSVYFSMNTEAFF; DNA: TGTGCCAGTAGTGTGTACTTCTCCATGAACACTGAAGCTTTCTTT
size: once; J: TRBJ2-2; V: TRBV11-3; D: .; CDR3: CASSYEFSGPNTGELFF; DNA: TGTGCCAGCAGCTATGAGTTTAGCGGTCCGAACACCGGGGAGCTGTTTTTT
size: .; J: TRBJ1-1; V: TRBV5-1; D: .; CDR3: CASSGLDEGEAFF; DNA: TGCGCCAGCAGCGGATTGGATGAAGGGGAAGCTTTCTTT
size: few; J: TRBJ2-5; V: TRBV4-2; D: .; CDR3: CASSQDAVLKKETQYF; DNA: TGTGCCAGCAGCCAAGATGCTGTCTTGAAGAAAGAGACCCAGTACTTC
size: .; J: TRBJ2-4; V: TRBV5-5; D: .; CDR3: CASSLVAVGPKNIQYF; DNA: TGTGCCAGCAGCTTGGTTGCCGTGGGGCCCAAAAACATTCAGTACTTC
size: many; J: TRBJ1-1; V: TRBV5-1; D: .; CDR3: CASSLDGAGGEAFF; DNA: TGCGCCAGCAGCTTGGATGGGGCTGGAGGTGAAGCTTTCTTT
size: .; J: TRBJ1-4; V: TRBV6-5; D: .; CDR3: CASSSLHTRRYEKLFF; DNA: TGTGCCAGCAGTTCCCTCCACACCCGGAGATATGAAAAACTGTTTTTT
size: few; J: TRBJ2-1; V: TRBV5-1; D: TRBD2; CDR3: CASSPTRLAGVGEQFF; DNA: TGCGCCAGCAGCCCAACCAGGCTAGCGGGGGTGGGGGAGCAGTTCTTC
size: many; J: TRBJ2-7; V: TRBV6-1; D: .; CDR3: CASSQDRFGYEQYF; DNA: TGTGCCAGCAGCCAAGACAGGTTTGGCTACGAGCAGTACTTC
size: few; J: TRBJ2-7; V: TRBV28; D: .; CDR3: CASSLGLGGGSYEQYF; DNA: TGTGCCAGCAGTTTGGGCCTAGGGGGGGGGTCCTACGAGCAGTACTTC
size: .; J: TRBJ2-7; V: TRBV28; D: TRBD2; CDR3: CASSLPSGSVEQYF; DNA: TGTGCCAGCAGTTTGCCTAGCGGGAGTGTCGAGCAGTACTTC
size: .; J: TRBJ2-1; V: TRBV12-3/TRBV12-4; D: .; CDR3: CASSGLRGRNEQFF; DNA: TGTGCCAGCAGTGGATTGAGGGGACGCAATGAGCAGTTCTTC
size: .; J: TRBJ2-5; V: TRBV4-1; D: TRBD1; CDR3: CASSPQTGFGRETQYF; DNA: TGCGCCAGCAGCCCTCAGACAGGGTTCGGGCGAGAGACCCAGTACTTC
size: few; J: TRBJ2-5; V: TRBV29-1; D: .; CDR3: CSVGLGARETQYF; DNA: TGCAGCGTGGGGCTAGGAGCCCGTGAGACCCAGTACTTC
size: many; J: TRBJ2-3; V: TRBV20-1; D: .; CDR3: CSARETSTDTQYF; DNA: TGCAGTGCTAGAGAGACTAGCACAGATACGCAGTATTTT
size: few; J: TRBJ1-1; V: TRBV6-5; D: .; CDR3: CASSYRGVEAFF; DNA: TGTGCCAGCAGTTACCGCGGAGTTGAAGCTTTCTTT